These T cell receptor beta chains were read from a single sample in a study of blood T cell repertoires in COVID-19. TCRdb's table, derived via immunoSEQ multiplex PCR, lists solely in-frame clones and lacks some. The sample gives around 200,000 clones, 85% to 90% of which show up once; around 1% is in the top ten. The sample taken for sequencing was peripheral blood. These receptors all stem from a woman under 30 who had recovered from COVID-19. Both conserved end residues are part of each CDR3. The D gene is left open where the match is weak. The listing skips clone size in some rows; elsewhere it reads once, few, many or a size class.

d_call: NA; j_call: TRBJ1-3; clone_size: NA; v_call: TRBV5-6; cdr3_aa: CASSLGQALSGTIYF; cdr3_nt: TGTGCCAGCAGCTTGGGACAGGCCTTAAGCGGCACCATATATTTT
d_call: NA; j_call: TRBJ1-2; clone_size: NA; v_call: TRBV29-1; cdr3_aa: CSVEADYGYTF; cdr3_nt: TGCAGCGTTGAGGCGGACTATGGCTACACCTTC
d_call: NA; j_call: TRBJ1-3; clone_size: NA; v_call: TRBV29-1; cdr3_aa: CSVALIEPTSGNTIYF; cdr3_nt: TGCAGCGTTGCGTTAATCGAACCTACCTCTGGAAACACCATATATTTT
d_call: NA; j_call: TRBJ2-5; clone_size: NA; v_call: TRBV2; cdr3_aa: CASLGQSLTQYF; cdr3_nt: TGTGCCAGCCTGGGGCAGTCATTGACCCAGTACTTC
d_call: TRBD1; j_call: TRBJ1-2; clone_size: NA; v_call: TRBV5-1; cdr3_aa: CASNTGGDGYTF; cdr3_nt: TGCGCCAGCAATACAGGGGGCGATGGCTACACCTTC
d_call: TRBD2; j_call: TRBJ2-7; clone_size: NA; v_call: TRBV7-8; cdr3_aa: CASSSPGLNSYEQYF; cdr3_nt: TGTGCCAGCAGCTCCCCGGGACTAAACTCCTACGAGCAGTACTTC
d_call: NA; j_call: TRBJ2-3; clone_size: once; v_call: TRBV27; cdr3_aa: CAAGTDTQYF; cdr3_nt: TGTGCCGCGGGCACAGATACGCAGTATTTT
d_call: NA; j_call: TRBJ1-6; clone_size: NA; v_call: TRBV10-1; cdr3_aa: CASSARSYNSPLHF; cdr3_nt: TGCGCCAGCAGTGCCCGCTCCTATAATTCACCCCTCCACTTT
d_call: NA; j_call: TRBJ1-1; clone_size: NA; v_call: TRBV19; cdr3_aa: CASSHGRDTTEAFF; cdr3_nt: TGTGCCAGTAGTCACGGCCGGGACACCACTGAAGCTTTCTTT
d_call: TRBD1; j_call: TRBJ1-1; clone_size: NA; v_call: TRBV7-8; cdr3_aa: CASSLVVAGQGSAEAFF; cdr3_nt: TGTGCCAGCAGCTTAGTAGTGGCGGGACAGGGGAGCGCTGAAGCTTTCTTT
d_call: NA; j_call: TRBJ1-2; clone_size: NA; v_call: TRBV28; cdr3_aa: CASSYRVNYGYTF; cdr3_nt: TGTGCCAGCAGTTACAGGGTGAACTATGGCTACACCTTC
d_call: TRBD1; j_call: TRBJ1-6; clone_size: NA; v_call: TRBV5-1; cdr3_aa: CASSLWTGLSSPLHF; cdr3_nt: TGCGCCAGCAGCCTATGGACAGGGTTGAGTTCACCCCTCCACTTT
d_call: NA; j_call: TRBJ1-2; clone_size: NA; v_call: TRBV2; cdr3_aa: CASSLDRFDYGYTF; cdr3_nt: TGTGCCAGCAGTCTTGACAGATTCGACTATGGCTACACCTTC
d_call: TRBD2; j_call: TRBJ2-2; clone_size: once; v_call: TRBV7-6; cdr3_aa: CASSLAGGSGLPGELFF; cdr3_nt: TGTGCCAGCAGCTTAGCGGGTGGTAGCGGGCTTCCAGGGGAGCTGTTTTTT
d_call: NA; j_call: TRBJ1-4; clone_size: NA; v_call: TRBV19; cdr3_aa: CASSDQEGKLFF; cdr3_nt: TGTGCCAGTAGTGACCAAGAGGGAAAACTGTTTTTT
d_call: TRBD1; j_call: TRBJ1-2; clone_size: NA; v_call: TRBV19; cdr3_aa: CASSGSDRGDYGYTF; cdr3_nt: TGTGCCAGTAGTGGATCGGACAGGGGCGACTATGGCTACACCTTC
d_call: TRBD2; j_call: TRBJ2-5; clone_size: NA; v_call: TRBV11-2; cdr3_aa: CASSKPRAGGLQETQYF; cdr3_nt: TGTGCCAGCAGCAAACCTAGAGCGGGAGGGCTCCAAGAGACCCAGTACTTC
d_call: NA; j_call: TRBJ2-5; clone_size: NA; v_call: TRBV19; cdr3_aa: CASSPWAHRAPPGETQYF; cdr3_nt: TGTGCCAGTAGCCCCTGGGCGCACAGGGCCCCCCCCGGGGAGACCCAGTACTTC
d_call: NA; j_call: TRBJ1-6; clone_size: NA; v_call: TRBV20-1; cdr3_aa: CSARTVSPLHF; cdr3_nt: TGCAGTGCTAGAACGGTCTCACCCCTCCACTTT
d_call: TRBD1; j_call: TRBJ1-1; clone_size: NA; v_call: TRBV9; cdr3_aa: CASSAQTGRTEAFF; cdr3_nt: TGTGCCAGCAGCGCCCAGACAGGGAGGACTGAAGCTTTCTTT
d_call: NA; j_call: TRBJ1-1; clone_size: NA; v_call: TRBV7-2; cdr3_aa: CASSSGQNTEAFF; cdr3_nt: TGTGCCAGCAGCTCCGGACAGAACACTGAAGCTTTCTTT
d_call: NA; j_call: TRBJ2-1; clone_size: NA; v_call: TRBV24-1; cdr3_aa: CATSDLAVQFF; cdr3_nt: TGTGCCACCAGTGATTTAGCCGTGCAGTTCTTC
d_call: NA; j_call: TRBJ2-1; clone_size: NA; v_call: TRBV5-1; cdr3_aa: CASSSERLSFRNYNEQFF; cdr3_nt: TGCGCCAGCAGCTCCGAGAGATTAAGTTTCCGCAATTACAATGAGCAGTTCTTC
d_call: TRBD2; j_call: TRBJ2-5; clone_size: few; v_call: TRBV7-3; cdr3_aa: CASSLVAGEGETQYF; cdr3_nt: TGTGCCAGCAGCTTGGTAGCGGGAGAGGGAGAGACCCAGTACTTC
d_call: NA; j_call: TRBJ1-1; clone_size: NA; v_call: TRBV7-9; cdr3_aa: CASSTGQRTEAFF; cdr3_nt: TGTGCCAGCAGCACCGGACAACGTACCGAAGCTTTCTTT
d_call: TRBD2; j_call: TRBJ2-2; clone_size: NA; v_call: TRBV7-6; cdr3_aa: CASSFNPAGGPGELFF; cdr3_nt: TGTGCCAGCAGCTTTAACCCAGCGGGGGGTCCCGGGGAGCTGTTTTTT
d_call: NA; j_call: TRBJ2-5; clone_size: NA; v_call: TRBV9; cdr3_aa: CASSDKLGPQETQYF; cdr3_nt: TGTGCCAGCAGCGACAAACTAGGACCGCAAGAGACCCAGTACTTC
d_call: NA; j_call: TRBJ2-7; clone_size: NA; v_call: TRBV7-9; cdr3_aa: CASSLGGISYEQYF; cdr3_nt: TGTGCCAGCAGCCTGGGGGGTATTTCGTACGAGCAGTACTTC
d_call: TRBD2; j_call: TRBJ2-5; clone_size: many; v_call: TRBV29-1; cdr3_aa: CSVEFFRAGGETQYF; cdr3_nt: TGCAGCGTTGAATTCTTTCGGGCGGGAGGAGAGACCCAGTACTTC
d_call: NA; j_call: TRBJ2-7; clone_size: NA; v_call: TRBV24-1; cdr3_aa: CATSDPYGQPSDEQYF; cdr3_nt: TGTGCCACCAGTGATCCCTACGGACAGCCGTCGGACGAGCAGTACTTC
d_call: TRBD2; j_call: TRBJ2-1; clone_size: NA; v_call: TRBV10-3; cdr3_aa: CAISVTSGGNEQFF; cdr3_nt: TGTGCCATCAGTGTGACTAGCGGGGGCAATGAGCAGTTCTTC
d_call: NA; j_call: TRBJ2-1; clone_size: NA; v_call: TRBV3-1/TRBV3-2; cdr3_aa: CASSQDTGRNEQFF; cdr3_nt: TGTGCCAGCAGCCAAGATACGGGTAGGAATGAGCAGTTCTTC
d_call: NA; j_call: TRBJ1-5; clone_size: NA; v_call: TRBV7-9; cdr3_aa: CASSADSNQPQHF; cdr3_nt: TGTGCCAGCAGCGCGGACAGTAATCAGCCCCAGCATTTT
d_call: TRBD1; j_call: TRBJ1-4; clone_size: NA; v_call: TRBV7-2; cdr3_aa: CASSLITGGNEKLFF; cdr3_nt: TGTGCCAGCAGCTTAATCACAGGGGGGAATGAAAAACTGTTTTTT
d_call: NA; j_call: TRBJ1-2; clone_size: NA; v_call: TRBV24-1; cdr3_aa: CATSDKTDSPNYGYTF; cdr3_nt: TGTGCCACCAGTGATAAAACGGACAGCCCTAACTATGGCTACACCTTC
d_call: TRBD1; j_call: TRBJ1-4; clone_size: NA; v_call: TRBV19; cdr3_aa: CASSEPTGVANEKLFF; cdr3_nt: TGTGCCAGTAGCGAACCAACAGGGGTGGCTAATGAAAAACTGTTTTTT
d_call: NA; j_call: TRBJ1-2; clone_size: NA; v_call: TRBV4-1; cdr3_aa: CASSQAGVTNGYTF; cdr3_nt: TGCGCCAGCAGCCAGGCGGGGGTCACTAACGGCTACACCTTC
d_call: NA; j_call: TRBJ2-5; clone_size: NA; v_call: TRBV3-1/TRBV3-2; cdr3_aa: CASSLRTEETQYF; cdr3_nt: TGTGCCAGCAGCCTGAGGACAGAAGAGACCCAGTACTTC
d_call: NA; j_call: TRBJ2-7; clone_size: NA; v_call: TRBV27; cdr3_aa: CASSATEASSYEQYF; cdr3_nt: TGTGCCAGCAGTGCAACAGAAGCTTCTTCCTACGAGCAGTACTTC
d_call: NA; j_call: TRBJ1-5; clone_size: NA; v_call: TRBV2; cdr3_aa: CASRATGDQPQHF; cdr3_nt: TGTGCCAGCAGAGCTACAGGAGATCAGCCCCAGCATTTT
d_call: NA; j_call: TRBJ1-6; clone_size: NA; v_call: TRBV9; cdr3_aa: CASSVQGLSPLHF; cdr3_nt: TGTGCCAGCAGCGTTCAGGGACTTTCACCCCTCCACTTT